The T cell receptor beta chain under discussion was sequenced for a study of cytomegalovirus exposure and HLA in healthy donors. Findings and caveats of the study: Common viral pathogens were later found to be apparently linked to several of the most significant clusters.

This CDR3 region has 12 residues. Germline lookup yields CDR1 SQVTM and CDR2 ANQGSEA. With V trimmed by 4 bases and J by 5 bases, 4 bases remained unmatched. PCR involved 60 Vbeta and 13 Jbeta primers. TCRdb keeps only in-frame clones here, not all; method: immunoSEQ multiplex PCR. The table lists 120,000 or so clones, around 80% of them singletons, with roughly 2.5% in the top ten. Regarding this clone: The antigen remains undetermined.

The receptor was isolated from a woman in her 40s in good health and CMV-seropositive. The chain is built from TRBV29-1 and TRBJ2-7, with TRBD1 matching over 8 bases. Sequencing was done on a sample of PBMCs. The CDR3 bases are TGCAGCGTTGCCAGGGGGCGGGACGAGCAGTACTTC. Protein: CSVARGRDEQYF.